This T cell receptor (beta chain) comes out of a study of shared clonotypes between healthy human individuals. J was trimmed by 2 bases and V by 11 bases; bases with no gene match: 7. Germline CDR1 SGHVS, CDR2 FQNEAQ. There are 14 residues in the CDR3. Healthy HIV-negative adults with no recent acute infections or vaccinations were recruited as donors. Authors' processing steps: From ImmunoSEQ came sequences covering only the junction and carrying no quality scores, so filtering differed. Some clones are missing from TCRdb's copy, which holds only in-frame ones; the method was immunoSEQ multiplex PCR. The V and J calls and clone size come from that table; D and trimming were worked out from the DNA. This sample has 2 million to 2.5 million clones, with nearly 97% found just once.

The clonotype was recovered from a man aged 18-30 years in good health. Sequencing used naive CD4+ T cells sorted from blood. Indicated subset: CD45RA+ positively selected. This chain connects TRBV7-8 to TRBJ2-3; TRBD1 agrees at 10 bases. CDR3 residues: CAVFGTGDTDTQYF. The CDR3 bases are TGTGCCGTGTTCGGGACAGGGGACACAGATACGCAGTATTTT.